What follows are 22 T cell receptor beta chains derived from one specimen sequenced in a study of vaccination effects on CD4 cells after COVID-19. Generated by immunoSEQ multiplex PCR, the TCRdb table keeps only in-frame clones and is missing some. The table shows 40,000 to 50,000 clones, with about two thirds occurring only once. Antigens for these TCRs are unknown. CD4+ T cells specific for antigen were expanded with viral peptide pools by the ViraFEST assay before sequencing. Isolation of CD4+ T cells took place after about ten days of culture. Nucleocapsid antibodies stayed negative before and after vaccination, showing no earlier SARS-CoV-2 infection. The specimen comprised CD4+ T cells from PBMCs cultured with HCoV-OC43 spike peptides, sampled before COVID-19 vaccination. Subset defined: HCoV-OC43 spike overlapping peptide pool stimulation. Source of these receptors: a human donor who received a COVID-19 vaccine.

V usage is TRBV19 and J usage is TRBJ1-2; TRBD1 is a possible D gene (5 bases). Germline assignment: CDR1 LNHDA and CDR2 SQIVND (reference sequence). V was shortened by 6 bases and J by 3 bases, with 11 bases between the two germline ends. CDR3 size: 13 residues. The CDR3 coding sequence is TGTGCCAGTAGCCCACGGGGGGACTATGGCTACACCTTC. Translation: CASSPRGDYGYTF.

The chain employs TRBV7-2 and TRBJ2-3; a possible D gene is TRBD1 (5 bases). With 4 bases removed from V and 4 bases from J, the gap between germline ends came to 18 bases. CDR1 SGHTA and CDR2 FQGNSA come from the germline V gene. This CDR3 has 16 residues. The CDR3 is CASSSNRLGIADTQYF. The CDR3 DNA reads TGTGCCAGCAGCTCGAACAGGTTGGGAATAGCAGATACGCAGTATTTT.

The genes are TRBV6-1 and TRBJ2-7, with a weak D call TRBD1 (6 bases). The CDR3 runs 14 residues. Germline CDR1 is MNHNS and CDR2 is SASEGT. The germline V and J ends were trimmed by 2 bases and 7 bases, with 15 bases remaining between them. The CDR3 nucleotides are TGTGCCAGCAGTGAAACGGGACAAGTGAGGGAGCAGTACTTC. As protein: CASSETGQVREQYF.

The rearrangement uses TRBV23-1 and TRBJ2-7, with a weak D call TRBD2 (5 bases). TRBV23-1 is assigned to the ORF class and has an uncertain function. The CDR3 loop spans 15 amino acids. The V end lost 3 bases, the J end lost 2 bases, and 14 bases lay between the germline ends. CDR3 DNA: TGCGCCAGCAGTCATCTAGTACCAGCGGCCTACGAGCAGTACTTC. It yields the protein CASSHLVPAAYEQYF.

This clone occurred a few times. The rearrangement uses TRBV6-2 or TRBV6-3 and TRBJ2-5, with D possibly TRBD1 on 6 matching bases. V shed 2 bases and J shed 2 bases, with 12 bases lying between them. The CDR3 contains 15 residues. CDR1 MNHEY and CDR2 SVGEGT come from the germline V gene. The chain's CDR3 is CASSYLDRLQETQYF. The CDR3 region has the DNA TGTGCCAGCAGTTACCTTGACAGGCTTCAAGAGACCCAGTACTTC.

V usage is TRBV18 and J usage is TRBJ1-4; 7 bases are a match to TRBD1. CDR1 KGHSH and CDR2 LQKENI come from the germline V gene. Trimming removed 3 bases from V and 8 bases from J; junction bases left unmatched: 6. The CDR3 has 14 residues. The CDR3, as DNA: TGTGCCAGCTCACCCCCAGGGGGATGGGAAAAACTGTTTTTT. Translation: CASSPPGGWEKLFF.

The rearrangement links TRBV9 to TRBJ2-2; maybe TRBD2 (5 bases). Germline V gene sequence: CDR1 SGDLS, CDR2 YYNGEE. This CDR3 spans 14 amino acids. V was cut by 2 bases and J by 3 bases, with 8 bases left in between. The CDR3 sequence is CASSVSGDTGELFF. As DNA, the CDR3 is TGTGCCAGCAGCGTCTCCGGGGACACCGGGGAGCTGTTTTTT. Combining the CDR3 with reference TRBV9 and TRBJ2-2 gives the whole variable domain DSGVTQTPKHLITATGQRVTLRCSPRSGDLSVYWYQQSLDQGLQFLIQYYNGEERAKGNILERFSAQQFPDLHSELNLSSLELGDSALYFCASSVSGDTGELFFGEGSRLTVL.

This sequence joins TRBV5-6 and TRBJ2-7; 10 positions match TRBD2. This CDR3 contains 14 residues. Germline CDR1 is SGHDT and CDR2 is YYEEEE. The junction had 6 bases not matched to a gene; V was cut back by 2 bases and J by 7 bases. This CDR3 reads CASSLTSGTGEQYF. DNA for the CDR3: TGTGCCAGCAGCTTAACTAGCGGGACGGGGGAGCAGTACTTC.

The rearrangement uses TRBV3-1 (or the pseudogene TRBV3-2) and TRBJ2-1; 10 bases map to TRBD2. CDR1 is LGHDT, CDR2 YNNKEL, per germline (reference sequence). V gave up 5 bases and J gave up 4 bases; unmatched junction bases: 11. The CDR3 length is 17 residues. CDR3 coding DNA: TGTGCCAGCAGCTCCGGGACTAGCGTTCGAGGGTACAATGAGCAGTTCTTC. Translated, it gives CASSSGTSVRGYNEQFF.

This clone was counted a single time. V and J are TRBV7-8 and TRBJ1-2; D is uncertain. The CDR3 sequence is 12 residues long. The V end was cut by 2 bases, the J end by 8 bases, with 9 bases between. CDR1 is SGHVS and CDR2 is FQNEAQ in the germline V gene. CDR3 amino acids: CASSLMIGGYTF. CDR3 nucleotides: TGTGCCAGCAGCTTAATGATAGGAGGCTACACCTTC.

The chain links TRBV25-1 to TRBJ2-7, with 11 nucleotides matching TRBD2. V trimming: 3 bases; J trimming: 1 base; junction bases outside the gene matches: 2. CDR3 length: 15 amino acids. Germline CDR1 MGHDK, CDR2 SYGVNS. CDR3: CASSEVAGGSYEQYF. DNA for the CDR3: TGTGCCAGCAGTGAGGTAGCGGGAGGGTCCTACGAGCAGTACTTC.

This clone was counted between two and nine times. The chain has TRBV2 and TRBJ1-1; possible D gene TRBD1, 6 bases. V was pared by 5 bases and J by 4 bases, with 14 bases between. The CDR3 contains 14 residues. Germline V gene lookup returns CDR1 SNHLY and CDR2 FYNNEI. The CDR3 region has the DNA TGTGCCAGCAGTACGCAGGGGTCTGCCACTGAAGCTTTCTTT. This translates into CASSTQGSATEAFF.

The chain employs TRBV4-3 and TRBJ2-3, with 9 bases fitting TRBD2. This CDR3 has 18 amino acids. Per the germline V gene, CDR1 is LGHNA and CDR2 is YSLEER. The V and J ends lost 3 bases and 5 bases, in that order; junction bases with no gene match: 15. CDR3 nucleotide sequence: TGCGCCAGCAGCCACCAGTTTACGCGGGGGGGCCCGGGAGATACGCAGTATTTT. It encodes CASSHQFTRGGPGDTQYF.

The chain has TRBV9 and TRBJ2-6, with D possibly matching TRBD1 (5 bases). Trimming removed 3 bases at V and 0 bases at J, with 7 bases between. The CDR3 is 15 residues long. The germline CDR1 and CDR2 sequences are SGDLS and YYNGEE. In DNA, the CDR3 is TGTGCCAGCAGCGCAAGGGGCTCTGGGGCCAACGTCCTGACTTTC. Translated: CASSARGSGANVLTF.

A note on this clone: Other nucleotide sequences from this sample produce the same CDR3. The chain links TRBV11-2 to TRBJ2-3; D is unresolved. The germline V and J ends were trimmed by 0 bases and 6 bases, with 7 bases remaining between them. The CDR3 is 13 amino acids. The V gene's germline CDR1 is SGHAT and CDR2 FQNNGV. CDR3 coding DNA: TGTGCCAGCAGCTTAGATCCTGGTGATACGCAGTATTTT. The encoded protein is CASSLDPGDTQYF.

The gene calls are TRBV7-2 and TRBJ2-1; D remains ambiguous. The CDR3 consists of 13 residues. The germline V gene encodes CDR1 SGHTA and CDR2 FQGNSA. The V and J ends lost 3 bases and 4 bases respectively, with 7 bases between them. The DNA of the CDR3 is TGTGCCAGCAGCTTTGAACCTTACAATGAGCAGTTCTTC. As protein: CASSFEPYNEQFF.

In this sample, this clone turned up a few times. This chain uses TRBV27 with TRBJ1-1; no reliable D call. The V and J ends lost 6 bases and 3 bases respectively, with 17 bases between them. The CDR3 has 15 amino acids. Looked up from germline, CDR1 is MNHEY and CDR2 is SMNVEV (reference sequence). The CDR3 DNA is TGTGCCAGCAGGATCGACTGGGGTGGGTACACTGAAGCTTTCTTT. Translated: CASRIDWGGYTEAFF.

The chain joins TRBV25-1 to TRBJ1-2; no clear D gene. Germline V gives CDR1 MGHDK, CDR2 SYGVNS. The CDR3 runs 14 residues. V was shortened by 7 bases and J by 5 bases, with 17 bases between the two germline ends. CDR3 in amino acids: CASTPSPSIYGYTF. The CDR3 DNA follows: TGTGCCAGCACCCCTAGCCCCTCCATTTATGGCTACACCTTC.

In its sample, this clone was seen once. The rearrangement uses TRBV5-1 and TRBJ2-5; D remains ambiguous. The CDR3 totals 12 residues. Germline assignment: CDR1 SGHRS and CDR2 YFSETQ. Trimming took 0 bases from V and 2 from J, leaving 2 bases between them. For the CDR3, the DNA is TGCGCCAGCAGCTTGGTTCAAGAGACCCAGTACTTC. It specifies CASSLVQETQYF.

CDR3: CASSRTSGYNEQFF. As DNA, the CDR3 is TGTGCCAGCAGCCGGACTAGCGGTTACAATGAGCAGTTCTTC. This rearrangement joins TRBV11-3 to TRBJ2-1; TRBD2 matches 10 bases. Germline assignment: CDR1 SGHNT and CDR2 YENEEA. Unmatched junction bases numbered 2, after V lost 5 bases and J lost 4 bases. There are 14 residues in the CDR3.

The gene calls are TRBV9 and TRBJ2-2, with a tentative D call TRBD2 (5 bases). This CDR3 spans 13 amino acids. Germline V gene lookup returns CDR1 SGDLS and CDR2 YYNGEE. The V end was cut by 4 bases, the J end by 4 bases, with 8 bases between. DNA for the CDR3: TGTGCCAGCAGCCTCGGACTCACCGGGGAGCTGTTTTTT. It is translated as CASSLGLTGELFF.

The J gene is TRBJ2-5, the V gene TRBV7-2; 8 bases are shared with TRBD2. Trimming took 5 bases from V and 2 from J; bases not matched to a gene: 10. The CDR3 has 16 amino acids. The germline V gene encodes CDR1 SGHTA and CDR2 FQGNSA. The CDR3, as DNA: TGTGCCAGCAGCCTCCTTTCGGCGGGGGGACAAGAGACCCAGTACTTC. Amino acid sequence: CASSLLSAGGQETQYF.